This is a list of T cell receptor beta chains from one sample in a study of T cells in Graves' hyperthyroidism and ophthalmopathy. Each CDR3 protein gets one entry after TCRdb re-called the multiplex PCR reads with MiXCR. The sample has roughly 500,000 distinct CDR3 sequences; approximately 24% are singletons. Sequenced material: blood. Every receptor here comes from a woman between 25 and 40 years old with Graves' ophthalmopathy. The CDR3 runs from the conserved cysteine through the conserved F or W. A D gene is named only where the DNA matches it firmly. Size values are once, few and many counts, or a class for expanded clones, and some rows have none.

size: few
V: TRBV12-3/TRBV12-4
J: TRBJ2-5
D: TRBD2
DNA: TGTGCCAGCAGTTTAGCAGAGACTAGCGGGAGGCACCAAGAGACCCAGTACTTC
CDR3: CASSLAETSGRHQETQYF

size: NA
V: TRBV6-5
J: TRBJ1-1
D: TRBD1
DNA: TGTGCCAGCAGTTTCCGGGACAGGGGGTATGGTTTCTTT
CDR3: CASSFRDRGYGFF

size: many
V: TRBV7-2
J: TRBJ1-2
D: NA
DNA: TGTGCCAGCAGCTTCGGGTCAGGGCCGTATGGCTACACCTTC
CDR3: CASSFGSGPYGYTF

size: NA
V: TRBV7-3
J: TRBJ2-6
D: NA
DNA: TGTGCCAGCAGCCCCCCGAGCTGTGGGGCCAACGTCCTGACTTTC
CDR3: CASSPPSCGANVLTF

size: many
V: TRBV6-4
J: TRBJ2-5
D: TRBD2
DNA: TGTGCCAGCAGTGTCGCTAGCGGGGGACAAGAGACCCAGTACTTC
CDR3: CASSVASGGQETQYF

size: many
V: TRBV11-2
J: TRBJ1-2
D: NA
DNA: TGTGCCAGCAGCTTAGTAGGGGTAGGCTACACCTTC
CDR3: CASSLVGVGYTF

size: few
V: TRBV28
J: TRBJ1-5
D: NA
DNA: TGTGCCAGCAGTTCCTACGGGGCCCTGAAGCCCCAGCATTTT
CDR3: CASSSYGALKPQHF

size: few
V: TRBV6-5
J: TRBJ2-5
D: NA
DNA: TGTGCCAGCAGTTACAAGGGTTTGGAGACCCAGTACTTC
CDR3: CASSYKGLETQYF

size: many
V: TRBV11-2
J: TRBJ2-7
D: NA
DNA: TGTGCCAGCAGCGCCTTGGACCTGGTAAGCTACGAGCAGTACTTC
CDR3: CASSALDLVSYEQYF

size: many
V: TRBV6-1
J: TRBJ1-3
D: TRBD1
DNA: TGTGCCAGCAGTGAAGCTACAGGGGGCAGCTCTGGAAACACCATATATTTT
CDR3: CASSEATGGSSGNTIYF

size: many
V: TRBV7-2
J: TRBJ1-2
D: NA
DNA: TGTGCCAGCAGCCTCCAGATCGTGGCGCCTTATGGCTACACCTTC
CDR3: CASSLQIVAPYGYTF

size: many
V: TRBV5-1
J: TRBJ2-5
D: TRBD1
DNA: TGCGCCAGCAATAGAGCAGGAGACAGGGGCGAGACCCAGTACTTC
CDR3: CASNRAGDRGETQYF

size: many
V: TRBV6-5
J: TRBJ1-2
D: NA
DNA: TGTGCCAGCAGTTACTGGCAGGCCTATGGCTACACCTTC
CDR3: CASSYWQAYGYTF

size: NA
V: TRBV6-1
J: TRBJ2-7
D: TRBD1
DNA: TGTGCCAGCAGGGGGGACAGGGGCCACGAGCAGTACTTC
CDR3: CASRGDRGHEQYF

size: many
V: TRBV7-2
J: TRBJ1-2
D: TRBD1
DNA: TGTGCCAGCAGCTTTTTCGGACAGGGAGGCTATGGCTACACCTTC
CDR3: CASSFFGQGGYGYTF

size: few
V: TRBV20-1
J: TRBJ2-7
D: TRBD2
DNA: TGCAGTGCTAGGTCCCTAGCGGGGGGTACCTACGAGCAGTACTTC
CDR3: CSARSLAGGTYEQYF

size: NA
V: TRBV6-1
J: TRBJ2-7
D: NA
DNA: TGTGCCAGCAGTGGAACACTTTACGAGCAGTACTTC
CDR3: CASSGTLYEQYF

size: many
V: TRBV6-5
J: TRBJ2-7
D: NA
DNA: TGTGCCAGCAGTTACCGCTACGAGCAGTACTTC
CDR3: CASSYRYEQYF

size: NA
V: TRBV5-1
J: TRBJ2-5
D: NA
DNA: TGCGCCAGCACCACCGGCGGGTCCGGCTACCAAGAGACCCAGTACTTC
CDR3: CASTTGGSGYQETQYF

size: NA
V: TRBV12-3/TRBV12-4
J: TRBJ1-5
D: NA
DNA: TGTGCCAGCACCACCACCTCCAATCAGCCCCAGCATTTT
CDR3: CASTTTSNQPQHF

size: few
V: TRBV12-3/TRBV12-4
J: TRBJ2-7
D: NA
DNA: TGTGCCAGCACCCATAGGACAACCGAGCAGTACTTC
CDR3: CASTHRTTEQYF

size: many
V: TRBV6-5
J: TRBJ2-7
D: TRBD1
DNA: TGTGCCAGCAGTTCCCCGGGACAGGGGGCATACGAGCAGTACTTC
CDR3: CASSSPGQGAYEQYF

size: NA
V: TRBV3-1
J: TRBJ2-7
D: NA
DNA: TGTGCCAGCAGCCAAGACGTAGACCCGAGCGAGCAGTACTTC
CDR3: CASSQDVDPSEQYF

size: NA
V: TRBV6-5
J: TRBJ1-5
D: NA
DNA: TGTGCCAGCAGTTCGTCAGGGACATGGGATCAGCCCCAGCATTTT
CDR3: CASSSSGTWDQPQHF

size: many
V: TRBV28
J: TRBJ1-4
D: TRBD1
DNA: TGTGCCAGCAGTTTAGTGGGACAGGGCGTTGAAAAACTGTTTTTT
CDR3: CASSLVGQGVEKLFF

size: few
V: TRBV12-3/TRBV12-4
J: TRBJ2-5
D: TRBD1
DNA: TGTGCCAGCAGTGTGTCTCAGGGACAGCAAGAGACCCAGTACTTC
CDR3: CASSVSQGQQETQYF

size: NA
V: TRBV11-3
J: TRBJ2-7
D: NA
DNA: TGTGCCAGCAGCCCTCTCGGCAGGGCTACGGAGCAGTACTTC
CDR3: CASSPLGRATEQYF

size: many
V: TRBV7-2
J: TRBJ2-7
D: NA
DNA: TGTGCCAGCAGCTTAGCAGGGGGTTTCTCCTACGAGCAGTACTTC
CDR3: CASSLAGGFSYEQYF

size: NA
V: TRBV29-1
J: TRBJ2-6
D: NA
DNA: TGCAGCGTTGAATTAAGTCTTACCAACTCTGGGGCCAACGTCCTGACTTTC
CDR3: CSVELSLTNSGANVLTF

size: NA
V: TRBV9
J: TRBJ2-7
D: TRBD2
DNA: TGTGCCAGCAGCGCCTCGGGACTAGCGGGGGCCCTGAGCTCCTACGAGCAGTACTTC
CDR3: CASSASGLAGALSSYEQYF

size: NA
V: TRBV6-5
J: TRBJ2-7
D: TRBD2
DNA: TGTGCCAGCAGTTTCGCCTTGACTAGCCGGGCCCCCGAGCAGTACTTC
CDR3: CASSFALTSRAPEQYF

size: many
V: TRBV3-1
J: TRBJ2-5
D: NA
DNA: TGTGCCAGCAGCCGAACGGCCGCCGTGGAGACCCAGTACTTC
CDR3: CASSRTAAVETQYF

size: many
V: TRBV12-3/TRBV12-4
J: TRBJ2-5
D: NA
DNA: TGTGCCAGCAGTGAAACGGGACACGGATCGGACCAGTACTTC
CDR3: CASSETGHGSDQYF

size: few
V: TRBV11-1
J: TRBJ2-7
D: TRBD1
DNA: TGTGCCAGCAGTTTCGCCGGGACAGGGGGCGCATTGACTTCCTACGAGCAGTACTTC
CDR3: CASSFAGTGGALTSYEQYF

size: NA
V: TRBV20-1
J: TRBJ2-5
D: NA
DNA: TGCAGTGTGTTTCAAGAGACCCAGTACTTC
CDR3: CSVFQETQYF

size: few
V: TRBV4-2
J: TRBJ2-7
D: NA
DNA: TGTGCCAGCAGCCAACGGGGGCCTTCCTACGAGCAGTACTTC
CDR3: CASSQRGPSYEQYF

size: many
V: TRBV5-1
J: TRBJ2-7
D: TRBD1
DNA: TGCGCCAGCATCCCCATGCCGGACAGGGGTTCCGAGCAGTACTTC
CDR3: CASIPMPDRGSEQYF

size: many
V: TRBV29-1
J: TRBJ1-1
D: NA
DNA: TGCAGCGTTATTAGGAGGACTGAAGCTTTCTTT
CDR3: CSVIRRTEAFF

size: many
V: TRBV2
J: TRBJ2-7
D: TRBD1
DNA: TGTGCCAGTACGGGACAGGGGCTAGGCGAGCAGTACTTC
CDR3: CASTGQGLGEQYF

size: many
V: TRBV27
J: TRBJ1-1
D: NA
DNA: TGTGCCAGCAGTTTATCGCTTGATCACATGGGAGAAACTGAAGCTTTCTTT
CDR3: CASSLSLDHMGETEAFF

size: many
V: TRBV12-3/TRBV12-4
J: TRBJ1-1
D: NA
DNA: TGTGCCAGCAGTTTAGGGTATATGAACACTGAAGCTTTCTTT
CDR3: CASSLGYMNTEAFF

size: NA
V: TRBV28
J: TRBJ2-2
D: NA
DNA: TGTGCCAGCCTCAGGGGCGGCACCGGGGAGCTGTTTTTT
CDR3: CASLRGGTGELFF

size: many
V: TRBV24-1
J: TRBJ2-5
D: TRBD2
DNA: TGTGCCACCAGTGAACCCGGGACTAGCGGTAGGACCCAGTACTTC
CDR3: CATSEPGTSGRTQYF

size: many
V: TRBV29-1
J: TRBJ2-4
D: NA
DNA: TGCAGCGTTGTTGGCGGGGAGGCAAACATTCAGTACTTC
CDR3: CSVVGGEANIQYF

size: many
V: TRBV19
J: TRBJ1-5
D: NA
DNA: TGTGCCAGTAGCCGCCGAAGAGGCCCTACAGGGCTGACAAATCAGCCCCAGCATTTT
CDR3: CASSRRRGPTGLTNQPQHF

size: NA
V: TRBV20-1
J: TRBJ1-5
D: TRBD1
DNA: TGCAGTGCTAGTGAAGGACAGGAATATCAGCCCCAGCATTTT
CDR3: CSASEGQEYQPQHF

size: NA
V: TRBV5-6
J: TRBJ2-2
D: NA
DNA: TGTGCCAGCAGCTTGGCAGGACCTCGGGGCACCGGGGAGCTGTTTTTT
CDR3: CASSLAGPRGTGELFF

size: many
V: TRBV19
J: TRBJ2-7
D: NA
DNA: TGTGCCAGTAGTAGGGTTGGGCTCGACGAGCAGTACTTC
CDR3: CASSRVGLDEQYF

size: many
V: TRBV6-5
J: TRBJ2-7
D: NA
DNA: TGTGCCAGCAGTTACTCGTTCCCCCTCCAGTACGAGCAGTACTTC
CDR3: CASSYSFPLQYEQYF

size: many
V: TRBV6-2/TRBV6-3
J: TRBJ1-2
D: NA
DNA: TGTGCCAGCAGCCCCGTGCCCGACTATGGCTACACCTTC
CDR3: CASSPVPDYGYTF

size: many
V: TRBV4-1
J: TRBJ1-5
D: NA
DNA: TGCGCCAGCAGCCAATCGTTAACCGGGGTCAAACCCCAGCATTTT
CDR3: CASSQSLTGVKPQHF

size: NA
V: TRBV4-3
J: TRBJ1-2
D: TRBD1
DNA: TGCGCCAGCAGCCAAGAATTCGCAGGGGGGAACTATGGCTACACCTTC
CDR3: CASSQEFAGGNYGYTF

size: many
V: TRBV12-3/TRBV12-4
J: TRBJ2-1
D: NA
DNA: TGTGCCAGCAGTTTAGCAGTAAATGAGCAGTTCTTC
CDR3: CASSLAVNEQFF

size: few
V: TRBV27
J: TRBJ1-2
D: NA
DNA: TGTGCCAGCAGTTTCTTTAATGGAGGGGCAGATGGCTACACCTTC
CDR3: CASSFFNGGADGYTF

size: many
V: TRBV2
J: TRBJ2-2
D: TRBD2
DNA: TGTGCCAGCAGTTCCTGGACTAGGGATACCGGGGAGCTGTTTTTT
CDR3: CASSSWTRDTGELFF